This T cell receptor beta chain was identified in a study of blood T cell repertoires in COVID-19. The overall study: Researchers got acute and convalescent COVID-19 samples from the United States, Italy and Spain.

The table came from immunoSEQ multiplex PCR; TCRdb's copy has only in-frame clones and leaves some out. This sample has 150,000 to 200,000 clones, with about 88% found just once. Clinical history reported by participants formed the basis on which cohorts were assigned. The CDR3 is 15 residues long. The germline V and J ends were trimmed by 1 base and 7 bases, with 14 bases remaining between them. CDR1 and CDR2 from the germline V gene are SGHTA and FQGNSA. The source of this sequence is a woman between 35 and 50 years old with acute COVID-19. Sample: PBMCs or T cells enriched from blood (not recorded which). The chain joins TRBV7-2 to TRBJ1-5; the D gene is possibly TRBD1 (5 bases). The CDR3 loop is CASSLEATDDQPQHF. Here the CDR3 DNA reads TGTGCCAGCAGCTTAGAGGCGACAGACGACCAGCCCCAGCATTTT.